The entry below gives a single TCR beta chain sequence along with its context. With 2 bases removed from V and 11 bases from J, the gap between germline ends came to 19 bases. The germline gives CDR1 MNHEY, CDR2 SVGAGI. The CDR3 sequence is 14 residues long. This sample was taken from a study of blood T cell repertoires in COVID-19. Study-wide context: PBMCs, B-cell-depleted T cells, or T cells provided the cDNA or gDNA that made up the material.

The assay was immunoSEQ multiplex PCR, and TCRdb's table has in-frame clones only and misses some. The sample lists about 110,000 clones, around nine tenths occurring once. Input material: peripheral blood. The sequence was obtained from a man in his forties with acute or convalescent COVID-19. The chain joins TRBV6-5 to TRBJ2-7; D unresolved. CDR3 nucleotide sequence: TGTGCCAGCAGTTACGGGCCCGACGGCGTCCCTGAGTACTTC. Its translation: CASSYGPDGVPEYF.